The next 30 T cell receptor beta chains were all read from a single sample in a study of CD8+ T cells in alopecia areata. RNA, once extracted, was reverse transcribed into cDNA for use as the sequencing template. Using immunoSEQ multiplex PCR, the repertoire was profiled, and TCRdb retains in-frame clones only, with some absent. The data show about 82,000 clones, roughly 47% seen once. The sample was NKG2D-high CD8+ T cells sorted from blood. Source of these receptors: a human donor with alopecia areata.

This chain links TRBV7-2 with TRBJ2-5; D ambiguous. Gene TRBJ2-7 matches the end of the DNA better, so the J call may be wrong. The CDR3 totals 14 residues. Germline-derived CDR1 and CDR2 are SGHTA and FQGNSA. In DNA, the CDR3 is TGTGCCAGCAGCTTAGGTCCGGTTATCTACGAGCAGTACTTC. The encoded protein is CASSLGPVIYEQYF.

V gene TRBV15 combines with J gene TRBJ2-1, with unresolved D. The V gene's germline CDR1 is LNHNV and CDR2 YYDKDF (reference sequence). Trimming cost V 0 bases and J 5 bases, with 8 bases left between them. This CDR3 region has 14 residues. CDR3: CATSRDRADNEQFF. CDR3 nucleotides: TGTGCCACCAGCAGAGATCGGGCAGACAATGAGCAGTTCTTC.

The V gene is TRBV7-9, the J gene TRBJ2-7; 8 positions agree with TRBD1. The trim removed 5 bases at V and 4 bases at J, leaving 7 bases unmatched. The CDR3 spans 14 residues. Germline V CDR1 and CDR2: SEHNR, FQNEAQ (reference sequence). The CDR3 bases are TGTGCCAGCAGCGTGCAGGGGGCCGAGTACGAGCAGTACTTC. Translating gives CASSVQGAEYEQYF. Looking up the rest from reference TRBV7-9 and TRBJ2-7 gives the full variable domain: DTGVSQNPRHKITKRGQNVTFRCDPISEHNRLYWYRQTLGQGPEFLTYFQNEAQLEKSRLLSDRFSAERPKGSFSTLEIQRTEQGDSAMYLCASSVQGAEYEQYFGPGTRLTVT.

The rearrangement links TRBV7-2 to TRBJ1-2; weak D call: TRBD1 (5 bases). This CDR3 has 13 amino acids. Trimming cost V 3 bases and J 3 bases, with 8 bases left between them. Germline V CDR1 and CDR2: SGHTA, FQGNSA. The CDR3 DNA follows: TGTGCCAGCAGCTTGCAGGGTGACTATGGCTACACCTTC. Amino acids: CASSLQGDYGYTF.

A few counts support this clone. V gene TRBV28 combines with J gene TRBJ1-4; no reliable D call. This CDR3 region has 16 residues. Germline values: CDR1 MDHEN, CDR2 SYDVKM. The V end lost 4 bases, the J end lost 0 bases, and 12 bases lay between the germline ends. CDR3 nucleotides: TGTGCCAGCAGTTGGGCCAGGTCTACAACTAATGAAAAACTGTTTTTT. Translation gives CASSWARSTTNEKLFF. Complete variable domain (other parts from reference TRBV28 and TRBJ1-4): DVKVTQSSRYLVKRTGEKVFLECVQDMDHENMFWYRQDPGLGLRLIYFSYDVKMKEKGDIPEGYSVSREKKERFSLILESASTNQTSMYLCASSWARSTTNEKLFFGSGTQLSVL.

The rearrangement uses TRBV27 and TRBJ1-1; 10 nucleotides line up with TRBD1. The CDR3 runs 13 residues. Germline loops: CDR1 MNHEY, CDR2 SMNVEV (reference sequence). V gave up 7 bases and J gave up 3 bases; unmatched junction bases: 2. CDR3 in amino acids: CASTGQGDTEAFF. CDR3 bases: TGTGCCAGCACCGGACAGGGGGACACTGAAGCTTTCTTT.

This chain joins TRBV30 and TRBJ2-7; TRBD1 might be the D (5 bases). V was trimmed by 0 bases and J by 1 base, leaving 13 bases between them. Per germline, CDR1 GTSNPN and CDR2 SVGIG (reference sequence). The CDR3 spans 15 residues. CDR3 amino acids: CAWSVGAGLSYEQYF. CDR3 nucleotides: TGTGCCTGGAGTGTAGGGGCAGGGTTGTCCTACGAGCAGTACTTC.

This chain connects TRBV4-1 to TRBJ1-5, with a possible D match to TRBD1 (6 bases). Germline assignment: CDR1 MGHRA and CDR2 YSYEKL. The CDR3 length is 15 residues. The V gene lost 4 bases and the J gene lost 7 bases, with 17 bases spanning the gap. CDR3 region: CASSLTGGGEQPQHF. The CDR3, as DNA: TGCGCCAGCAGCCTGACAGGCGGTGGGGAACAGCCCCAGCATTTT.

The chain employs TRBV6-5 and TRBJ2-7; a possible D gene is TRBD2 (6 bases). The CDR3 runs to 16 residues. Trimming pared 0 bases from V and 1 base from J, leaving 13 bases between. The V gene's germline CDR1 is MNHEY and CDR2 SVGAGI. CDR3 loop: CASSYSLGTSSYEQYF. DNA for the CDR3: TGTGCCAGCAGTTACTCCCTAGGGACTTCTTCCTACGAGCAGTACTTC.

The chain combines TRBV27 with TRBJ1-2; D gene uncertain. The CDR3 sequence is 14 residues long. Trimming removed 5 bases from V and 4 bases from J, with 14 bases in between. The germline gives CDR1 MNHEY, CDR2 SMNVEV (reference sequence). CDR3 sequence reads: CASSATGLGYGYTF. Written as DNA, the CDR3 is TGTGCCAGCAGTGCCACCGGACTTGGCTATGGCTACACCTTC.

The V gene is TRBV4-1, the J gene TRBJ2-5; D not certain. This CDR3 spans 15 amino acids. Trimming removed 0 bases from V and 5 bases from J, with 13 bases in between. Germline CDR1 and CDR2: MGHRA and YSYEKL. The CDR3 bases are TGCGCCAGCAGCCAAGAACCTTTCTTCGGGGAGACCCAGTACTTC. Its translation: CASSQEPFFGETQYF.

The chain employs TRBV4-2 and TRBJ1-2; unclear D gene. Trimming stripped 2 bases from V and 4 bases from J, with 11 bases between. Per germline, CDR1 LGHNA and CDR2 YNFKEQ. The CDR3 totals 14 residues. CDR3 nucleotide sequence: TGTGCCAGCAGCCAAATTCCGTCCTCCTATGGCTACACCTTC. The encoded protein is CASSQIPSSYGYTF.

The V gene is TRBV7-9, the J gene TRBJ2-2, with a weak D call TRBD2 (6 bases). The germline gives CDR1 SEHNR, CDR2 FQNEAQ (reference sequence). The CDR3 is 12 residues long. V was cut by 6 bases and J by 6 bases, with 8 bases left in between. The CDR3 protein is CASRGLSGELFF. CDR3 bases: TGTGCCAGCAGGGGACTCTCCGGGGAGCTGTTTTTT.

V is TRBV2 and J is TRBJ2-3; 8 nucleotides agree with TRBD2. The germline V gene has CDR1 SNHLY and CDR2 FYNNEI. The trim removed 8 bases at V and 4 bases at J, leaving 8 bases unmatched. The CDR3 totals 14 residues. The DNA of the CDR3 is TGTGCCAGCGAGGGGCTAGCGGGCCCAGATACGCAGTATTTT. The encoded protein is CASEGLAGPDTQYF.

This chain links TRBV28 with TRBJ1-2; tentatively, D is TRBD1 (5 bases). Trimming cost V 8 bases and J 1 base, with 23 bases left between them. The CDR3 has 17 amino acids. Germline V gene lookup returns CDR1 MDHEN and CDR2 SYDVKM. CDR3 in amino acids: CASEVPDRIGFNYGYTF. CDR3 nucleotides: TGTGCCAGCGAAGTACCCGACAGAATAGGGTTTAACTATGGCTACACCTTC.

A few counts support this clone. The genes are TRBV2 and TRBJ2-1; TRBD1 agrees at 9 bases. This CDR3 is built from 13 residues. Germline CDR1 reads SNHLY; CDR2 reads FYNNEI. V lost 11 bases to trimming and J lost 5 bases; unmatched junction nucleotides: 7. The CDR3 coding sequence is TGTGCCCCCCGAGGACAGGGGAACAATGAGCAGTTCTTC. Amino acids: CAPRGQGNNEQFF.

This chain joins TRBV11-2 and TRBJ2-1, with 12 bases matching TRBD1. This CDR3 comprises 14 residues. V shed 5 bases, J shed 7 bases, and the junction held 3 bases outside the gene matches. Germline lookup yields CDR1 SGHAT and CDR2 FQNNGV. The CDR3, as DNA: TGTGCCAGCAGCCCGGGACAGGGGGCGAATGAGCAGTTCTTC. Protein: CASSPGQGANEQFF.

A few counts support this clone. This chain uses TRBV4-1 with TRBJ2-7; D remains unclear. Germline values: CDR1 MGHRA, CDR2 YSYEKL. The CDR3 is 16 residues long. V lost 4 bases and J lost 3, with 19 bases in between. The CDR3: CASSLVGSQPNYEQYF. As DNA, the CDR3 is TGCGCCAGCAGCCTAGTGGGTTCTCAACCTAACTACGAGCAGTACTTC.

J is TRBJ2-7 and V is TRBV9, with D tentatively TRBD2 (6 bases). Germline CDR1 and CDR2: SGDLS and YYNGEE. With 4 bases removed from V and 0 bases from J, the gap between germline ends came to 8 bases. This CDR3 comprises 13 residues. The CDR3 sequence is CASSPGSSYEQYF. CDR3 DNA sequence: TGTGCCAGCAGCCCCGGGAGCTCCTACGAGCAGTACTTC.

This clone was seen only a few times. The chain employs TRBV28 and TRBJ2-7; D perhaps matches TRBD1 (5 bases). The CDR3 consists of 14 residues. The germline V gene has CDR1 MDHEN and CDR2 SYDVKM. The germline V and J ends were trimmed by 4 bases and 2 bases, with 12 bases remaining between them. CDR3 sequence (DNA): TGTGCCAGCAGTTCCTCCAGGGTAGCCTACGAGCAGTACTTC. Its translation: CASSSSRVAYEQYF.

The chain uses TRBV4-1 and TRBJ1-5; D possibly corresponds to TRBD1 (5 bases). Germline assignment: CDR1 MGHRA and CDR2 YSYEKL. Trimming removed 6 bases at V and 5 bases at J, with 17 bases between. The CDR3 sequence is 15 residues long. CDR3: CASSVNPGPYQPQHF. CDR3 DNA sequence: TGCGCCAGCAGTGTGAATCCGGGGCCTTATCAGCCCCAGCATTTT.

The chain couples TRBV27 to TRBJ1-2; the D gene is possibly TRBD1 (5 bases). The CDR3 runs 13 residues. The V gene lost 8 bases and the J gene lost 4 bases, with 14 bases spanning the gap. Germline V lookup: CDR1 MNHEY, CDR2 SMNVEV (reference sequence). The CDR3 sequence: CASSLGGTYGYTF. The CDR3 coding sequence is TGTGCCAGCTCATTAGGAGGGACCTATGGCTACACCTTC.

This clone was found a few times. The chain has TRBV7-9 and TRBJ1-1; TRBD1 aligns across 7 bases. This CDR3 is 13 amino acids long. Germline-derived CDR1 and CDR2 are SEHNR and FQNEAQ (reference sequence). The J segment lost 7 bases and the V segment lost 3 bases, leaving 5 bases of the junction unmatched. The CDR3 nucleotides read TGTGCCAGCAGCTTCAGGGGGTACGGTGAAGCTTTCTTT. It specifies CASSFRGYGEAFF.

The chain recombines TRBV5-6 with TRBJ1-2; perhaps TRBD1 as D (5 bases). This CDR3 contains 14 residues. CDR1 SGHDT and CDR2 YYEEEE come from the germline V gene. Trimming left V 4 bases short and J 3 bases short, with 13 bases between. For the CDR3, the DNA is TGTGCCAGCAGCGAAGAGGGGCCCCACTATGGCTACACCTTC. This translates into CASSEEGPHYGYTF.

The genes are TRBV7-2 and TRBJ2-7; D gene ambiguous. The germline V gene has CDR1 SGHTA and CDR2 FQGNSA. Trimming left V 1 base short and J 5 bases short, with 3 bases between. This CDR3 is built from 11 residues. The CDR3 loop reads CASSLGNEQYF. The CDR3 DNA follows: TGTGCCAGCAGCTTAGGTAACGAGCAGTACTTC. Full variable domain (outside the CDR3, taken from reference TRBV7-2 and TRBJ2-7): GAGVSQSPSNKVTEKGKDVELRCDPISGHTALYWYRQSLGQGLEFLIYFQGNSAPDKSGLPSDRFSAERTGGSVSTLTIQRTQQEDSAVYLCASSLGNEQYFGPGTRLTVT.

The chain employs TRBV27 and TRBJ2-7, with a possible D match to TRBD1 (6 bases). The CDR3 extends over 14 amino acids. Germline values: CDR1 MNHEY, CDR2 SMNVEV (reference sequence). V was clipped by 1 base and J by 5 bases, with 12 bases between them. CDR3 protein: CASSLYLRGDEQYF. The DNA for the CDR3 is TGTGCCAGCAGTTTATACCTCAGGGGCGACGAGCAGTACTTC.

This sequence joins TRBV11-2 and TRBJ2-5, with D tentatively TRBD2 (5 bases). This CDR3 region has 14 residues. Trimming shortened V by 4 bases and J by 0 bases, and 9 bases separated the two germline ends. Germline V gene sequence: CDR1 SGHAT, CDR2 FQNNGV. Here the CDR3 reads CASSWEPYQETQYF. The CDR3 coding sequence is TGTGCCAGCAGCTGGGAGCCGTACCAAGAGACCCAGTACTTC.

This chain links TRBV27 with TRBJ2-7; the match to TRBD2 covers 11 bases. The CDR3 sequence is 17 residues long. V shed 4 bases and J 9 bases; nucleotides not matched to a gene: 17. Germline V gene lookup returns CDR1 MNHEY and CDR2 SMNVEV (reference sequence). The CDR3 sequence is CASSSLAGGSNQPGQYF. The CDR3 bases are TGTGCCAGCAGTTCATTAGCGGGAGGGTCTAATCAACCGGGGCAGTACTTC.

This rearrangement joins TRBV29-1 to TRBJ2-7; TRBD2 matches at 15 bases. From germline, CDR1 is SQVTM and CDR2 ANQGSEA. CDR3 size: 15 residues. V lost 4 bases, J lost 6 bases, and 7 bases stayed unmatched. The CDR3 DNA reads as TGCAGCGTTGTCGGGACTAGCGGGAGGTCCCGCGAGCAGTACTTC. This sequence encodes CSVVGTSGRSREQYF.

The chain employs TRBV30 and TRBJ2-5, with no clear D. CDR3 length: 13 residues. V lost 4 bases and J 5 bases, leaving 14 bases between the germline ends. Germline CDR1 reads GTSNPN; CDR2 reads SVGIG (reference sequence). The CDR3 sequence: CAWTFKGVETQYF. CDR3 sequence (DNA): TGTGCCTGGACATTCAAGGGCGTGGAGACCCAGTACTTC.